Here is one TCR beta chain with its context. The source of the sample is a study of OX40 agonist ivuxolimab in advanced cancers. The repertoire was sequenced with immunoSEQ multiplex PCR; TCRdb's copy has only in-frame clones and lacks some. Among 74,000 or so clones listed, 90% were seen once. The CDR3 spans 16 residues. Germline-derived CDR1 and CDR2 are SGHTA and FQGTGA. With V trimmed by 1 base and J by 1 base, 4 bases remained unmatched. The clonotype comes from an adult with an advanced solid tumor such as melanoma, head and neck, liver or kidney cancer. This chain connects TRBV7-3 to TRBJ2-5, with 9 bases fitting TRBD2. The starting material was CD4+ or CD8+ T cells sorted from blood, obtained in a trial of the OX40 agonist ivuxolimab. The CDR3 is CASSLSPAGGQETQYF. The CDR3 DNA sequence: TGTGCCAGCAGCTTAAGCCCAGCGGGGGGCCAAGAGACCCAGTACTTC.